The sample holds a few counts of the clone carrying this TCR beta chain. V was shortened by 6 bases and J by 4 bases, with 13 bases between the two germline ends. Germline V lookup: CDR1 WNHNN, CDR2 SYGVQD (reference sequence). The CDR3 is made up of 14 amino acids. The TCR cDNA carried a universal primer site and UMIs from 5'RACE template switching. TCRdb itself ran the 5' RACE reads through MiXCR, one entry per CDR3 protein. The repertoire holds some 390,000 distinct CDR3 sequences, around 6.4% seen once, with about 15% in the top ten. This sample stems from a study of T cells after yellow fever vaccination.

The rearrangement uses TRBV10-1 and TRBJ2-4; D uncertain. The source material was PBMCs, sampled 5 days after the yellow fever booster vaccination. The sequence was collected from a man aged 30-40 years who received the YFV17D yellow fever vaccine. The CDR3 nucleotides read TGCGCCAGCAGCCCGGCGAAGGGAAAAAACATTCAGTACTTC. Translation: CASSPAKGKNIQYF.